The source of this T cell receptor beta chain is a study of spatial heterogeneity in lung cancer. Study-level findings and limits: Blood carried ubiquitous expanded tumor TCRs more at resection than follow-up.

In TCRdb, the 5' RACE reads were re-called with MiXCR into one record per CDR3 protein. The sample comprises some 38,000 distinct CDR3 sequences, 6.5% to 9% of which are singletons, and approximately 30% rests with the top ten. The time point here: sample taken at primary tumor resection. In its sample, this clonotype was seen a few times. Its antigen remains unidentified. Germline V gene sequence: CDR1 SGDLS, CDR2 YYNGEE. The CDR3 has 14 amino acids. After removal of 3 bases from V and 3 bases from J, the junction contained 2 bases not matched to a gene. Sequencing was performed on PBMCs, taken at surgery. This TCR came from a male donor with early-stage non-small cell lung cancer. The chain has TRBV9 and TRBJ1-5; 8 nucleotides match TRBD1. In DNA, the CDR3 is TGTGCCAGCAGCGCGACAGGGGACAATCAGCCCCAGCATTTT. Its translation: CASSATGDNQPQHF.